A single sample gave rise to the 17 T cell receptor beta chains below, sequenced in a study of cytomegalovirus exposure and HLA in healthy donors. The PCR was carried out with 60 Vbeta primers and 13 Jbeta primers. The protocol was immunoSEQ multiplex PCR, while the TCRdb copy is restricted to in-frame clones and leaves out a portion. Here the sample spans some 100,000 clones, approximately 77% being singletons. The sequencing input was PBMCs. These receptors originate from a man aged 50-59 years in good health and CMV-seropositive.

This clone was counted a few times. CDR3 DNA: TGTGCCAGCAGGATGAATAGCGGGGATACGCAGTATTTT. As protein: CASRMNSGDTQYF. V is TRBV6-1 and J is TRBJ2-3, with TRBD2 matching over 7 bases. The CDR3 has 13 amino acids. The J segment lost 6 bases and the V segment lost 6 bases, leaving 6 bases of the junction unmatched. From germline, CDR1 is MNHNS and CDR2 SASEGT.

The J gene is TRBJ1-5, the V gene TRBV6-5; D possibly corresponds to TRBD1 (6 bases). Trimming stripped 0 bases from V and 4 bases from J, with 10 bases between. The germline gives CDR1 MNHEY, CDR2 SVGAGI. The CDR3 consists of 15 residues. The CDR3 here is CASSYSDRPNQPQHF. The CDR3 DNA follows: TGTGCCAGCAGTTACTCTGACAGGCCAAATCAGCCCCAGCATTTT.

The chain links TRBV9 to TRBJ2-7; no firm D call. Trimming took 3 bases from V and 6 from J, leaving 10 bases between them. CDR3 length: 12 residues. The germline gives CDR1 SGDLS, CDR2 YYNGEE. Written as DNA, the CDR3 is TGTGCCAGCAGCGGGCCCCTCTCCGAGCAGTACTTC. Its protein product is CASSGPLSEQYF.

The gene calls are TRBV19 and TRBJ1-5; D is uncertain. CDR1 is LNHDA and CDR2 is SQIVND in the germline V gene (reference sequence). V was clipped by 7 bases and J by 10 bases, with 14 bases between them. This CDR3 region has 12 residues. CDR3 DNA sequence: TGTGCCAGTAAGTGGCCGGGATCCCCCCAGCATTTT. Its translation is CASKWPGSPQHF.

This clone was detected a few times. V gene TRBV6-5 combines with J gene TRBJ2-3; 7 bases are shared with TRBD2. J gave up 5 bases and V 6 bases, and 8 bases lay outside the gene matches. This CDR3 contains 14 residues. CDR1 is MNHEY, CDR2 SVGAGI, per germline. CDR3 coding DNA: TGTGCCAGCAGCCAGACTCGGGGGGTAGATACGCAGTATTTT. Its translation: CASSQTRGVDTQYF.

This sequence joins TRBV11-2 and TRBJ1-3, with 7 bases fitting TRBD1. The trim removed 1 base at V and 11 bases at J, leaving 5 bases unmatched. CDR3 length equals 13 residues. CDR1 is SGHAT, CDR2 FQNNGV, per germline. DNA for the CDR3: TGTGCCAGCAGCTTAGGATGGGACAGATCCATATATTTT. The encoded protein is CASSLGWDRSIYF.

The J gene is TRBJ2-7, the V gene TRBV11-3, with TRBD1 matching over 7 bases. The CDR3 runs 15 residues. V was pared by 5 bases and J by 1 base, with 8 bases of the junction left unmatched. Germline lookup yields CDR1 SGHNT and CDR2 YENEEA. CDR3 coding DNA: TGTGCCAGCAGCCCGACAGGGAAGGGGTCCTACGAGCAGTACTTC. Its protein is CASSPTGKGSYEQYF.

V is TRBV7-9 and J is TRBJ2-3; 11 bases fit TRBD2. Looked up from germline, CDR1 is SEHNR and CDR2 is FQNEAQ (reference sequence). With V trimmed by 2 bases and J by 3 bases, 1 base remained unmatched. The CDR3 has 15 residues. The CDR3 coding sequence is TGTGCCAGCAGCTTACTAGCGGGGGGTACAGATACGCAGTATTTT. It is translated as CASSLLAGGTDTQYF.

As DNA, the CDR3 is TGTGCCAGCAGCCCACCCGGCAGGGTCGGATACGAGCAGTACTTC. Residues: CASSPPGRVGYEQYF. The rearrangement uses TRBV7-6 and TRBJ2-7; possible D gene TRBD1, 5 bases. V shed 5 bases and J shed 4 bases, with 18 bases lying between them. CDR1 and CDR2 from the germline V gene are SGHVS and FNYEAQ. The CDR3 runs to 15 residues.

This chain connects TRBV6-1 to TRBJ1-6; 9 positions agree with TRBD1. The germline gives CDR1 MNHNS, CDR2 SASEGT. The CDR3 is made up of 16 amino acids. V lost 2 bases, J lost 11 bases, and 10 bases stayed unmatched. CDR3 sequence reads: CASSESWDRAKAPLHF. In nucleotides, the CDR3 is TGTGCCAGCAGTGAATCTTGGGACAGGGCTAAGGCACCCCTCCACTTT.

The chain carries TRBV2 and TRBJ2-3, with 9 bases matching TRBD2. Per the germline V gene, CDR1 is SNHLY and CDR2 is FYNNEI. V trimming: 6 bases; J trimming: 0 bases; junction bases outside the gene matches: 7. The CDR3 contains 16 residues. As DNA, the CDR3 is TGTGCCAGCAGGGTCCAGCGGGGGGCTAGCACAGATACGCAGTATTTT. Translated: CASRVQRGASTDTQYF.

This clone was detected only once. This chain links TRBV19 with TRBJ1-2, with D hard to call. Germline V gene sequence: CDR1 LNHDA, CDR2 SQIVND (reference sequence). The CDR3 contains 13 residues. The germline V and J ends were trimmed by 3 bases and 2 bases, with 7 bases remaining between them. CDR3 amino acids: CASSIPGNYGYTF. CDR3 bases: TGTGCCAGTAGTATCCCAGGAAACTATGGCTACACCTTC. Combining the CDR3 with reference TRBV19 and TRBJ1-2 gives the whole variable domain DGGITQSPKYLFRKEGQNVTLSCEQNLNHDAMYWYRQDPGQGLRLIYYSQIVNDFQKGDIAEGYSVSREKKESFPLTVTSAQKNPTAFYLCASSIPGNYGYTFGSGTRLTVV.

The chain is built from TRBV2 and TRBJ2-7, with D possibly TRBD1 on 6 matching bases. The CDR3 extends over 14 amino acids. Germline V gene lookup returns CDR1 SNHLY and CDR2 FYNNEI. V lost 8 bases and J 0 bases, leaving 14 bases between the germline ends. For the CDR3, the DNA is TGTGCCAGCCTACCCGGGACAAACTCCTACGAGCAGTACTTC. This codes for CASLPGTNSYEQYF. The full variable domain, its missing parts supplied by reference TRBV2 and TRBJ2-7, is EPEVTQTPSHQVTQMGQEVILRCVPISNHLYFYWYRQILGQKVEFLVSFYNNEISEKSEIFDDQFSVERPDGSNFTLKIRSTKLEDSAMYFCASLPGTNSYEQYFGPGTRLTVT.

V and J are TRBV5-1 and TRBJ2-7, with a tentative D call TRBD2 (5 bases). The CDR3 runs 13 residues. Germline V lookup: CDR1 SGHRS, CDR2 YFSETQ. V gave up 4 bases and J gave up 4 bases, with 12 bases separating them. The CDR3 protein is CASSRWTDYEQYF. The CDR3 nucleotides read TGCGCCAGCAGCCGATGGACTGATTACGAGCAGTACTTC. The variable domain in full, completed from reference TRBV5-1 and TRBJ2-7, reads KAGVTQTPRYLIKTRGQQVTLSCSPISGHRSVSWYQQTPGQGLQFLFEYFSETQRNKGNFPGRFSGRQFSNSRSEMNVSTLELGDSALYLCASSRWTDYEQYFGPGTRLTVT.

The chain joins TRBV15 to TRBJ2-1; a weak D match, TRBD1 (6 bases). The CDR3 covers 13 residues. Trimming took 4 bases from V and 9 from J, leaving 13 bases between them. In germline, CDR1 is LNHNV, CDR2 YYDKDF (reference sequence). CDR3 loop: CATSTTGYGEQFF. CDR3 sequence (DNA): TGTGCCACCAGCACAACAGGGTATGGTGAGCAGTTCTTC.

This clone was found once. The V and J genes are TRBV6-6 and TRBJ1-5; a possible D gene is TRBD1 (6 bases). Germline values: CDR1 MNHNY, CDR2 SVGAGI (reference sequence). Trimming removed 6 bases at V and 0 bases at J, with 12 bases between. The CDR3 has 15 amino acids. This chain's CDR3 is CASSHRVSSNQPQHF. The DNA for the CDR3 is TGTGCCAGCAGCCACAGGGTGTCTAGCAATCAGCCCCAGCATTTT.

The CDR3 loop reads CASSSRRSTATNQPQHF. In nucleotides, the CDR3 is TGTGCCAGCAGCTCAAGACGCTCGACAGCGACCAATCAGCCCCAGCATTTT. This chain joins TRBV7-7 and TRBJ1-5, with D tentatively TRBD1 (5 bases). This CDR3 is 17 amino acids long. V lost 4 bases and J lost 3, with 19 bases in between. CDR1 and CDR2 from the germline V gene are SSHAT and FNYEAQ (reference sequence).